The 10 T cell receptor beta chains below come from one sample, sequenced in a study of graft-versus-host responses after intestinal transplantation. Libraries were prepared by immunoSEQ multiplex PCR; TCRdb keeps only in-frame clonotypes and omits some of them. The repertoire holds almost 85,000 clones, with around 91% as singletons. No antigen has been assigned to these receptors. Material: unstimulated CD4+ T cells sorted from spleen or lymph node cells, obtained before intestinal transplant. These receptor sequences come from a human donor who received an intestinal transplant.

The chain uses TRBV27 and TRBJ2-3; 10 bases are shared with TRBD2. The CDR3 totals 15 residues. V was clipped by 6 bases and J by 0 bases; unmatched bases: 3. Germline assignment: CDR1 MNHEY and CDR2 SMNVEV (reference sequence). The CDR3 DNA sequence: TGTGCCAGCAGGAGGACTAGCGGAAGCACAGATACGCAGTATTTT. Its protein is CASRRTSGSTDTQYF.

This chain uses TRBV7-9 with TRBJ2-1; D is uncertain. CDR3 length: 15 residues. Germline CDR1 is SEHNR and CDR2 is FQNEAQ (reference sequence). Trimming left V 0 bases short and J 4 bases short, with 10 bases between. The CDR3 protein is CASSLASVGYNEQFF. For the CDR3, the DNA is TGTGCCAGCAGCTTAGCTTCGGTCGGGTACAATGAGCAGTTCTTC.

The chain combines TRBV11-3 with TRBJ2-4; D unresolved. This CDR3 spans 16 amino acids. Trimming removed 6 bases from V and 0 bases from J, with 15 bases in between. Germline V gives CDR1 SGHNT, CDR2 YENEEA. CDR3 nucleotide sequence: TGTGCCAGCAGTCACTCTTGGGCGACAGCCAAAAACATTCAGTACTTC. It encodes CASSHSWATAKNIQYF.

V and J are TRBV6-1 and TRBJ2-2; possible D gene TRBD2, 6 bases. CDR3 length equals 14 residues. Germline V gives CDR1 MNHNS, CDR2 SASEGT. Trimming cost V 5 bases and J 3 bases, with 10 bases left between them. The CDR3 region is CASSWWGDTGELFF. Written as DNA, the CDR3 is TGTGCCAGCAGTTGGTGGGGGGACACCGGGGAGCTGTTTTTT.

The chain couples TRBV5-1 to TRBJ1-1, with 10 bases aligning to TRBD1. The CDR3 runs 14 residues. CDR1 and CDR2 from the germline V gene are SGHRS and YFSETQ. J gave up 4 bases and V 2 bases, and 2 bases lay outside the gene matches. The CDR3 region is CASSFRDRGTEAFF. The CDR3 DNA reads as TGCGCCAGCAGCTTTCGGGACAGGGGCACTGAAGCTTTCTTT.

The chain has TRBV6-6 and TRBJ1-2; TRBD1 might be the D (6 bases). The V end was cut by 6 bases, the J end by 8 bases, with 16 bases between. This CDR3 comprises 13 residues. Germline V gives CDR1 MNHNY, CDR2 SVGAGI (reference sequence). CDR3 loop: CASSQHRVGGYTF. DNA for the CDR3: TGTGCCAGCAGCCAACACAGGGTGGGAGGCTACACCTTC.

V is TRBV6-5 and J is TRBJ2-3, with D tentatively TRBD2 (7 bases). The germline V gene encodes CDR1 MNHEY and CDR2 SVGAGI. This CDR3 contains 15 residues. Trimming stripped 5 bases from V and 8 bases from J, with 20 bases between. As DNA, the CDR3 is TGTGCCAGCAGTACAAGGACCCAAAGGGGGGGTACGCAGTATTTT. Encoded protein: CASSTRTQRGGTQYF.

This clone was counted a single time. The chain carries TRBV10-3 and TRBJ2-7, with TRBD1 matching over 7 bases. Losses at the gene ends were 2 bases for V and 1 base for J; bases not matched to a gene: 11. CDR1 ENHRY and CDR2 SYGVKD come from the germline V gene. The CDR3 length is 17 residues. The CDR3 here is CAISEPRADRESYEQYF. The CDR3 nucleotides are TGTGCCATCAGTGAGCCTCGGGCCGACAGGGAGTCCTACGAGCAGTACTTC.

The V call is TRBV5-1, the J call TRBJ2-1, with D perhaps TRBD1 (6 bases). Germline values: CDR1 SGHRS, CDR2 YFSETQ. This CDR3 spans 17 amino acids. Trimming removed 2 bases at V and 9 bases at J, with 24 bases between. Here the CDR3 reads CASSFLASGDVYAEQFF. CDR3 nucleotides: TGCGCCAGCAGCTTCCTAGCTTCAGGGGACGTCTATGCTGAGCAGTTCTTC.

This clone was counted a few times. This chain uses TRBV4-2 with TRBJ2-7; no firm D call. Trimming removed 0 bases at V and 0 bases at J, with 9 bases between. CDR1 LGHNA and CDR2 YNFKEQ come from the germline V gene. The CDR3 has 15 residues. This CDR3 reads CASSQDGSSSYEQYF. The CDR3 coding sequence is TGTGCCAGCAGCCAAGACGGTTCAAGCTCCTACGAGCAGTACTTC.